The 31 T cell receptor beta chains reported below all come from one sample, sequenced in a study of control samples from healthy donors and cancer patients. Here immunoSEQ multiplex PCR was the method, and the copy in TCRdb shows in-frame clones only, minus some. The table lists 120,000 to 150,000 clones, 80% to 95% of them singletons, with 3% to 3.5% in the top ten. Sequenced sample: blood. These receptors all come from a man aged 25-40 years in good health.

The chain recombines TRBV7-9 with TRBJ2-1; D is possibly TRBD1 (6 bases). V lost 6 bases and J 5 bases, leaving 11 bases between the germline ends. Germline V CDR1 and CDR2: SEHNR, FQNEAQ (reference sequence). The CDR3 spans 13 residues. The CDR3 DNA follows: TGTGCCAGCAGACCGAGGACAGACAATGAGCAGTTCTTC. It is translated as CASRPRTDNEQFF.

V usage is TRBV27 and J usage is TRBJ2-7; TRBD1 matches at 7 bases. Per germline, CDR1 MNHEY and CDR2 SMNVEV (reference sequence). There are 13 residues in the CDR3. V gave up 6 bases and J gave up 4 bases; unmatched junction bases: 6. The CDR3 region is CASRKGQSYEQYF. In DNA form, the CDR3 reads TGTGCCAGCAGGAAGGGACAGAGTTACGAGCAGTACTTC.

The chain is built from TRBV19 and TRBJ2-1; D tentatively fits TRBD1 or TRBD2 (6 bases each). Germline values: CDR1 LNHDA, CDR2 SQIVND (reference sequence). The CDR3 length is 15 residues. The ends were cut back, 3 bases at V and 6 bases at J, with 15 bases in the middle. For the CDR3, the DNA is TGTGCCAGTAGTATTAATTCCAGGGGAGGCAATGAGCAGTTCTTC. It encodes CASSINSRGGNEQFF.

V is TRBV19 and J is TRBJ1-2; 8 bases match TRBD1. The germline CDR1 and CDR2 sequences are LNHDA and SQIVND (reference sequence). V lost 3 bases and J lost 1; bases outside the gene matches: 1. This CDR3 is built from 14 residues. In nucleotides, the CDR3 is TGTGCCAGTAGTATCGGACAGGGTAACTATGGCTACACCTTC. Translating it yields CASSIGQGNYGYTF.

The chain recombines TRBV19 with TRBJ1-5; D uncertain. The CDR3 runs 15 residues. Germline loops: CDR1 LNHDA, CDR2 SQIVND (reference sequence). V was clipped by 5 bases and J by 4 bases, with 15 bases between them. CDR3 coding DNA: TGTGCCAGTAGTTACCGGGAGGGCGGGAATCAGCCCCAGCATTTT. Amino acid sequence: CASSYREGGNQPQHF.

The chain employs TRBV5-6 and TRBJ2-6; D gene unclear. V was trimmed by 0 bases and J by 0 bases, leaving 7 bases between them. The CDR3 has 16 amino acids. The germline V gene encodes CDR1 SGHDT and CDR2 YYEEEE. The CDR3 loop reads CASSLVRSSGANVLTF. CDR3 coding DNA: TGTGCCAGCAGCTTGGTTCGTAGCTCTGGGGCCAACGTCCTGACTTTC.

The chain has TRBV25-1 and TRBJ1-2, with D maybe TRBD1 (5 bases). Trimming took 4 bases from V and 4 from J, leaving 7 bases between them. The germline V gene has CDR1 MGHDK and CDR2 SYGVNS. The CDR3 extends over 12 amino acids. CDR3 bases: TGTGCCAGCAGTGGCGGGACCTATGGCTACACCTTC. It encodes CASSGGTYGYTF.

This chain connects TRBV2 to TRBJ1-2; 7 nucleotides align to TRBD1. The CDR3 loop spans 12 amino acids. Germline trimming cut 6 bases from V and 8 bases from J; bases unmatched to any gene: 6. From germline, CDR1 is SNHLY and CDR2 FYNNEI. The CDR3 reads CASRRGGAGYTF. The CDR3 nucleotides read TGTGCCAGCAGGAGAGGGGGCGCGGGCTACACCTTC.

The sample holds one count of this clone. The chain employs TRBV7-9 and TRBJ1-1; no definite D call. This CDR3 has 13 residues. V dropped 9 bases and J dropped 1 base, with 12 bases sitting between them. Germline CDR1 is SEHNR and CDR2 is FQNEAQ (reference sequence). The CDR3 region is CASNHRRNTEAFF. The CDR3 DNA follows: TGTGCCAGTAACCATCGTAGGAACACTGAAGCTTTCTTT.

V is TRBV13 and J is TRBJ1-6; 7 bases line up with TRBD1. The V segment lost 5 bases and the J segment 3 bases; nucleotides outside the gene matches: 7. The V gene's germline CDR1 is PRHDT and CDR2 FYEKMQ (reference sequence). CDR3 length: 16 residues. The CDR3 spells CASSRTGDNYNSPLHF. The CDR3 DNA reads TGTGCCAGCAGCCGAACAGGGGATAACTATAATTCACCCCTCCACTTT.

The J gene is TRBJ2-1, the V gene TRBV5-4; TRBD2 agrees at 8 bases. Losses at the gene ends were 6 bases for V and 8 bases for J; bases not matched to a gene: 7. Germline V gives CDR1 SGHNT, CDR2 YYREEE (reference sequence). CDR3 size: 13 residues. CDR3: CASNSGRGDEQFF. CDR3 nucleotide sequence: TGTGCCAGCAACTCAGGGCGGGGGGATGAGCAGTTCTTC.

The CDR3 bases are TGTGCCAGCAGCGCGTGGGGGAGGGACACCGGGGAGCTGTTTTTT. Translating it yields CASSAWGRDTGELFF. J is TRBJ2-2 and V is TRBV3-1 (or the pseudogene TRBV3-2); 7 nucleotides align to TRBD2. With 5 bases clipped from V and 3 bases from J, the junction kept 6 bases outside the gene matches. This CDR3 has 15 residues. The germline CDR1 and CDR2 sequences are LGHDT and YNNKEL (reference sequence).

The rearrangement links TRBV11-2 to TRBJ2-7; tentatively, D is TRBD1 (5 bases). The V and J ends lost 0 bases and 5 bases respectively, with 14 bases between them. The CDR3 loop spans 15 amino acids. Germline assignment: CDR1 SGHAT and CDR2 FQNNGV. The CDR3 nucleotides are TGTGCCAGCAGCTTAGAGGTAGGGGTAGGTGACGAGCAGTACTTC. Its translation is CASSLEVGVGDEQYF.

This clone was observed a single time. The chain has TRBV19 and TRBJ1-5; a weak D match, TRBD1 (5 bases). The CDR3 loop spans 11 amino acids. CDR1 is LNHDA and CDR2 is SQIVND in the germline V gene (reference sequence). The V end lost 5 bases, the J end lost 9 bases, and 8 bases lay between the germline ends. Written as DNA, the CDR3 is TGTGCCAGTAGTTCGGGGGGGCCCCAGCATTTT. It is translated as CASSSGGPQHF.

V and J are TRBV30 and TRBJ2-3, with D possibly being TRBD1 (6 bases). V gave up 2 bases and J gave up 2 bases, with 23 bases separating them. This CDR3 contains 18 residues. Germline-derived CDR1 and CDR2 are GTSNPN and SVGIG (reference sequence). CDR3 bases: TGTGCCTGGAGTAGAGGTTTTGGGGGCCTTACTACCACAGATACGCAGTATTTT. Its translation is CAWSRGFGGLTTTDTQYF.

The count of this clone is one. This chain joins TRBV27 and TRBJ1-2; 7 bases line up with TRBD1. V shed 7 bases, J shed 3 bases, and the junction held 8 bases outside the gene matches. CDR1 and CDR2 (germline): MNHEY, SMNVEV (reference sequence). The CDR3 loop spans 14 amino acids. CDR3 loop: CASKLQDRYYGYTF. In nucleotides, the CDR3 is TGTGCCAGCAAGCTCCAGGACAGGTACTATGGCTACACCTTC.

This sequence joins TRBV28 and TRBJ2-7, with D perhaps TRBD1 (5 bases). Germline assignment: CDR1 MDHEN and CDR2 SYDVKM. V was clipped by 5 bases and J by 4 bases, with 9 bases between them. The CDR3 spans 12 residues. DNA for the CDR3: TGTGCCAGCAGTATCTACAGGTACGAGCAGTACTTC. It specifies CASSIYRYEQYF.

This chain links TRBV6-6 with TRBJ2-7; TRBD1 matches 9 bases. Germline lookup yields CDR1 MNHNY and CDR2 SVGAGI (reference sequence). The trim removed 5 bases at V and 1 base at J, leaving 15 bases unmatched. The CDR3 contains 18 residues. The CDR3 is CASSRRKRRQGESYEQYF. CDR3 nucleotide sequence: TGTGCCAGCAGTCGAAGGAAGCGGAGACAGGGGGAGTCCTACGAGCAGTACTTC.

This clone was recorded once. The chain has TRBV27 and TRBJ2-3; weak D call: TRBD1 (7 bases). Germline CDR1 reads MNHEY; CDR2 reads SMNVEV (reference sequence). The CDR3 contains 16 residues. The V and J ends lost 4 bases and 0 bases respectively, with 14 bases between them. CDR3 sequence (DNA): TGTGCCAGCAGTTCCCTACAGGGGAGGAGCACAGATACGCAGTATTTT. The encoded protein is CASSSLQGRSTDTQYF.

Comment on this clone: This specimen includes other DNA sequences encoding the same CDR3. The chain combines TRBV12-3 or TRBV12-4 with TRBJ1-2; 7 bases fit TRBD1. Trimming removed 6 bases from V and 8 bases from J; junction bases left unmatched: 0. The CDR3 has 10 residues. In DNA form, the CDR3 reads TGTGCCAGCAGCAGGGGGGGCTACACCTTC. The encoded protein is CASSRGGYTF.

This chain joins TRBV9 and TRBJ2-3; D is unresolved. Looked up from germline, CDR1 is SGDLS and CDR2 is YYNGEE. The CDR3 runs to 17 residues. With 4 bases removed from V and 6 bases from J, the gap between germline ends came to 24 bases. The CDR3 loop reads CASSLIPEARVGDTQYF. Written as DNA, the CDR3 is TGTGCCAGCAGCCTTATTCCAGAAGCCCGAGTAGGGGATACGCAGTATTTT.

This clone was observed a handful of times. V is TRBV5-4 and J is TRBJ1-1, with D perhaps TRBD1 (5 bases). The CDR3 spans 15 residues. V lost 0 bases to trimming and J lost 3 bases, with 12 bases between them. The germline gives CDR1 SGHNT, CDR2 YYREEE (reference sequence). The CDR3 spells CASSLGVSRDTEAFF. The CDR3 DNA is TGTGCCAGCAGCTTGGGAGTATCCAGGGACACTGAAGCTTTCTTT.

The chain joins TRBV28 to TRBJ1-2; D uncertain. This CDR3 is 13 amino acids long. V was pared by 7 bases and J by 1 base, with 10 bases between. Germline-derived CDR1 and CDR2 are MDHEN and SYDVKM. The CDR3 reads CASTLAVNYGYTF. The DNA for the CDR3 is TGTGCCAGCACTCTGGCCGTTAACTATGGCTACACCTTC.

The DNA for the CDR3 is TGCAGCGTTGAAGAAGTTCCGGACAGGGCAATCTATGGCTACACCTTC. This translates into CSVEEVPDRAIYGYTF. The chain employs TRBV29-1 and TRBJ1-2; 8 bases map to TRBD1. The ends lost 0 bases at V and 4 bases at J; junction bases unmatched: 10. The germline gives CDR1 SQVTM, CDR2 ANQGSEA. The CDR3 sequence is 16 residues long.

CDR3 nucleotide sequence: TGCGCCAGCAGCTTGGTTGCGGGGGGGGATCAGCCCCAGCATTTT. Amino acids: CASSLVAGGDQPQHF. The chain employs TRBV5-1 and TRBJ1-5; TRBD1 might be the D (5 bases). Germline values: CDR1 SGHRS, CDR2 YFSETQ. V was trimmed by 0 bases and J by 5 bases, leaving 12 bases between them. The CDR3 extends over 15 amino acids.

This clone has a single count. The chain is built from TRBV6-6 and TRBJ1-3, with D tentatively TRBD1 (5 bases). This CDR3 spans 14 amino acids. Trimming pared 2 bases from V and 7 bases from J, leaving 12 bases between. Germline CDR1 is MNHNY and CDR2 is SVGAGI (reference sequence). In nucleotides, the CDR3 is TGTGCCAGCAGTTACCCACCCGAGGGGAACACCATATATTTT. It codes for CASSYPPEGNTIYF.

The rearrangement uses TRBV30 and TRBJ1-1; the D is unclear. Trimming removed 4 bases from V and 0 bases from J, with 9 bases in between. Germline V gene data show CDR1 as GTSNPN and CDR2 as SVGIG (reference sequence). This CDR3 has 13 residues. The CDR3 region is CAWKSGMNTEAFF. The CDR3 region has the DNA TGTGCCTGGAAATCTGGGATGAACACTGAAGCTTTCTTT.

This clone was observed a single time. This rearrangement joins TRBV6-1 to TRBJ1-2, with TRBD1 matching over 8 bases. Trimming at V came to 2 bases and at J to 7 bases, leaving 3 bases not matched to a gene. This CDR3 has 13 residues. The germline V gene has CDR1 MNHNS and CDR2 SASEGT. Here the CDR3 reads CASSEQGASGYTF. CDR3 DNA sequence: TGTGCCAGCAGTGAACAGGGGGCGAGTGGCTACACCTTC.

J is TRBJ1-3 and V is TRBV7-2; 9 nucleotides agree with TRBD1. The CDR3 length is 16 residues. V lost 2 bases and J lost 3; bases outside the gene matches: 5. Germline V gene sequence: CDR1 SGHTA, CDR2 FQGNSA. Here the CDR3 reads CASSLMGQGYGNTIYF. CDR3 coding DNA: TGTGCCAGCAGCTTAATGGGACAGGGTTATGGAAACACCATATATTTT.

The rearrangement joins TRBV6-5 to TRBJ2-3, with D possibly being TRBD1 or TRBD2 (5 bases each). CDR3 length: 15 residues. CDR1 and CDR2 (germline): MNHEY, SVGAGI. V was trimmed by 6 bases and J by 1 base, leaving 14 bases between them. In DNA form, the CDR3 reads TGTGCCAGCAGATCCACCGGGGCCCGCACAGATACGCAGTATTTT. The encoded protein is CASRSTGARTDTQYF.

The CDR3 nucleotides read TGCGCCAGCAGGGCGCAGGGTAGCCCTAATGAAAAACTGTTTTTT. Amino acids: CASRAQGSPNEKLFF. The chain is built from TRBV5-1 and TRBJ1-4, with a possible D match to TRBD1 (5 bases). The CDR3 has 15 amino acids. The germline V and J ends were trimmed by 5 bases and 3 bases, with 14 bases remaining between them. Germline CDR1 SGHRS, CDR2 YFSETQ.